This TCR beta chain was captured in a study of beta chain features in type 1 diabetes. Study-wide results and caveats: Patients with Type 1 diabetes showed moderately but significantly shorter TCRB CDR3s in all four CD4+ subsets. Type 1 diabetes patients had fewer VDJ junction insertions and more deletions.

Germline V CDR1 and CDR2: SGHNT, YENEEA. The CDR3 loop spans 13 amino acids. V lost 0 bases and J 2 bases, leaving 5 bases between the germline ends. This clone was seen only a few times. The antigen is unknown. Reverse transcribing all isolated RNA meant expressed TCRB transcripts were sequenced. Sequencing used immunoSEQ multiplex PCR; TCRdb keeps in-frame clones, though not all of them. The table shows roughly 700,000 clones, with around an eighth occurring only once. The chain joins TRBV11-3 to TRBJ2-7; D gene uncertain. The source is a man between 18 and 35 years old with type 1 diabetes. Sequenced material: naive CD4+ T cells from blood. CDR3 coding DNA: TGTGCCAGCAGCTTAGATCCGACCTACGAGCAGTACTTC. This codes for CASSLDPTYEQYF.